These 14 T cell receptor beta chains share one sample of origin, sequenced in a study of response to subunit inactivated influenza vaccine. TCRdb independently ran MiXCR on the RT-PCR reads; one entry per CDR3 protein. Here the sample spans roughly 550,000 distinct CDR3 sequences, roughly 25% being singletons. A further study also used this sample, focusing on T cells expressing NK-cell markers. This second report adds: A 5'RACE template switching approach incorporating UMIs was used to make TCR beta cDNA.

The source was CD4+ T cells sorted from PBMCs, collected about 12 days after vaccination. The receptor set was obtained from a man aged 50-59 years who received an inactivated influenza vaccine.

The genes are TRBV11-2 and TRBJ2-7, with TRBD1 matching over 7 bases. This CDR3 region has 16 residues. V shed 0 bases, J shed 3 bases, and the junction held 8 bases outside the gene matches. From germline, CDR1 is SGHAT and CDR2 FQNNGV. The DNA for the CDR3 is TGTGCCAGCAGCTTAGATTTATCAAACAGGGGCTACGAGCAGTACTTC. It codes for CASSLDLSNRGYEQYF.

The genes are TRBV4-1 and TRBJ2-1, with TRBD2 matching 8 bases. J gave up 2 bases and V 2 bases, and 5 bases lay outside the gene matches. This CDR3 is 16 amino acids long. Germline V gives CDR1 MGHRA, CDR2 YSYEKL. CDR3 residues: CASSQKRGGAYNEQFF. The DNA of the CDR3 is TGCGCCAGCAGCCAAAAACGGGGGGGTGCCTACAATGAGCAGTTCTTC.

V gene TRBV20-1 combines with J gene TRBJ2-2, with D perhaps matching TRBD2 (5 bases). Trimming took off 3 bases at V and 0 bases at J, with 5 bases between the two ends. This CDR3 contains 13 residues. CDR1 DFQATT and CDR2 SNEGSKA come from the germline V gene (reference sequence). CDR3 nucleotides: TGCAGTGCTAGCGGGACGAACACCGGGGAGCTGTTTTTT. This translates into CSASGTNTGELFF.

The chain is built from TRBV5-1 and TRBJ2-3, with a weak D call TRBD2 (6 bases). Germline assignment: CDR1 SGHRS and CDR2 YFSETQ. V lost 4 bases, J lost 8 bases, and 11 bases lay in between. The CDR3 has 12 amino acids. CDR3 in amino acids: CASSRDSSTQYF. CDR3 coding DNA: TGCGCCAGCAGCCGGGACTCTAGTACGCAGTATTTT.

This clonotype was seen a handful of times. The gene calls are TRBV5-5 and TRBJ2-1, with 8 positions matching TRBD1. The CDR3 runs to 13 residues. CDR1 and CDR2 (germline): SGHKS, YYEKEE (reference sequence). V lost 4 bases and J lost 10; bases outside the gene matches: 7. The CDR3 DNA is TGTGCCAGCAGCCGCCAGGGGGCGGAGGAGCAGTTCTTC. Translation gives CASSRQGAEEQFF.

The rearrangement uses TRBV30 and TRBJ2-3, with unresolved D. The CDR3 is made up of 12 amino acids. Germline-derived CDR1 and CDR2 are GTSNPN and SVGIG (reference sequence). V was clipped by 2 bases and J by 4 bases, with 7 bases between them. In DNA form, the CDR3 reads TGTGCCTGGAGTTTTGGTGCAGATACGCAGTATTTT. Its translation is CAWSFGADTQYF.

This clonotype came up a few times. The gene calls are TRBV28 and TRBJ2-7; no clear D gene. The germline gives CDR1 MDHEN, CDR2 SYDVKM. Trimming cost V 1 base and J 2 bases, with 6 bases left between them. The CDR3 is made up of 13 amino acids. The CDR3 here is CASSLLGPYEQYF. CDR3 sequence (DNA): TGTGCCAGCAGTTTATTAGGGCCCTACGAGCAGTACTTC.

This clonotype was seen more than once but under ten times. CDR3 in amino acids: CSATPSGRALYEQYF. Written as DNA, the CDR3 is TGCAGTGCTACCCCTAGCGGGAGGGCCCTCTACGAGCAGTACTTC. J is TRBJ2-7 and V is TRBV20-1; TRBD2 aligns across 12 bases. This CDR3 spans 15 amino acids. Germline trimming cut 4 bases from V and 3 bases from J; bases unmatched to any gene: 7. Germline CDR1 DFQATT, CDR2 SNEGSKA (reference sequence).

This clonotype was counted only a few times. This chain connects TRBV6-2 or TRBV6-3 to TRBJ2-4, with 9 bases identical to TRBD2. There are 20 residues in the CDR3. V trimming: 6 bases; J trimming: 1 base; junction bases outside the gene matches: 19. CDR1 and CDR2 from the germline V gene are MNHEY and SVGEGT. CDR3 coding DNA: TGTGCCAGCAGCTATGTTAGCCCTAGCGGGACCCCGAGGGCCAAAAACATTCAGTACTTC. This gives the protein CASSYVSPSGTPRAKNIQYF.

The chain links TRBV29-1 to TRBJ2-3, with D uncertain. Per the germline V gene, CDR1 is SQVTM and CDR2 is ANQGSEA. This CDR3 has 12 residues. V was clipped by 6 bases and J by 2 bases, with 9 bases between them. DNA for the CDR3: TGCAGCGTCTCACCTGACACAGATACGCAGTATTTT. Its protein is CSVSPDTDTQYF.

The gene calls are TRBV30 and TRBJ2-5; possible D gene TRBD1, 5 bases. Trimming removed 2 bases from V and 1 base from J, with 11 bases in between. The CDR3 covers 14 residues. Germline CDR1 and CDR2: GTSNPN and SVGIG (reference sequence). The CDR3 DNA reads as TGTGCCTGGAGTTTGACAGCACTCCAAGAGACCCAGTACTTC. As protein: CAWSLTALQETQYF.

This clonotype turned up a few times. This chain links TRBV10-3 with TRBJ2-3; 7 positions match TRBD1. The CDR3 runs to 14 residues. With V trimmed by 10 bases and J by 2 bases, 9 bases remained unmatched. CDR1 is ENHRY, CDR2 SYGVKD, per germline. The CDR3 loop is CATSRTGLTDTQYF. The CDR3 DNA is TGTGCCACGTCCCGGACAGGACTCACAGATACGCAGTATTTT.

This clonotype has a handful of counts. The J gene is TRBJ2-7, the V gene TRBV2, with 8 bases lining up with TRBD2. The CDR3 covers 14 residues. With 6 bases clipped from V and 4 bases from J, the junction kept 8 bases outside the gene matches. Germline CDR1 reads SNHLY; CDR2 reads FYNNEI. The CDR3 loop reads CASSGGASDYEQYF. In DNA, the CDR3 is TGTGCCAGCAGCGGGGGGGCATCCGATTACGAGCAGTACTTC.

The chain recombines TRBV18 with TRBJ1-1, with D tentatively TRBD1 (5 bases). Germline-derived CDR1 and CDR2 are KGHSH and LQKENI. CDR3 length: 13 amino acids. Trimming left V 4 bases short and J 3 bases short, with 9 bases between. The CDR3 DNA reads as TGTGCCAGCTCACTACGGGACGACACTGAAGCTTTCTTT. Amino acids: CASSLRDDTEAFF.